These 18 T cell receptor beta chains share one sample of origin, sequenced in a study of regulatory T cells in long-lasting Graves disease. Time point of the sample: persistent/refractory GD, antithyroid drugs over 5 years with positive TRAb. PBMC-derived RNA was used for the TCR library. HTBI primers from iRepertoire and Arm-PCR of CDR3 regions yielded the TCR beta libraries. TCRdb redid the calling of the multiplex PCR reads with MiXCR, one entry per CDR3 protein. The sample has over 650,000 distinct CDR3 sequences; about 30% are singletons. The sequenced sample was peripheral blood mononuclear cells (PBMCs), obtained when the disease was refractory, from a patient treated with antithyroid drugs. The receptors were sampled from a female donor with Graves disease.

This clonotype was observed a handful of times. The chain employs TRBV5-1 and TRBJ1-2; TRBD1 matches 9 bases. CDR3 length: 13 amino acids. The V gene's germline CDR1 is SGHRS and CDR2 YFSETQ. V shed 4 bases and J 7 bases; nucleotides not matched to a gene: 5. The CDR3 coding sequence is TGCGCCAGCAGCCAGGGACAGGGTCTTGGCTACACCTTC. Residues: CASSQGQGLGYTF.

The genes are TRBV2 and TRBJ1-1, with D uncertain. The germline V gene has CDR1 SNHLY and CDR2 FYNNEI. The CDR3 loop spans 14 amino acids. V lost 7 bases and J 4 bases, leaving 16 bases between the germline ends. The CDR3: CASNGRGSGTEAFF. The CDR3 bases are TGTGCCAGCAACGGACGGGGTTCGGGCACTGAAGCTTTCTTT.

This clonotype has only a few counts. The chain is built from TRBV6-2 or TRBV6-3 and TRBJ1-2; D ambiguous. CDR3 length: 14 amino acids. Germline V gene data show CDR1 as MNHEY and CDR2 as SVGEGT. The germline V and J ends were trimmed by 6 bases and 4 bases, with 15 bases remaining between them. This chain's CDR3 is CASSVAYRAYGYTF. The CDR3 DNA sequence: TGTGCCAGCAGCGTGGCCTATCGGGCCTATGGCTACACCTTC.

A note on this clonotype: The junction departs from germline at one end; a sequencing error may be responsible. The chain carries TRBV3-1 and TRBJ1-4; D is ambiguous. This CDR3 region has 15 residues. CDR1 is LGHDT, CDR2 YNNKEL, per germline (reference sequence). The CDR3 here is CASSQVVATNEKLLF. The CDR3 region has the DNA TGTGCCAGCAGCCAAGTGGTCGCAACTAATGAAAAACTGCTTTTT.

V gene TRBV10-3 combines with J gene TRBJ2-1; a possible D gene is TRBD2 (6 bases). Germline CDR1 is ENHRY and CDR2 is SYGVKD. The germline V and J ends were trimmed by 10 bases and 0 bases, with 19 bases remaining between them. This CDR3 is 16 amino acids long. The CDR3 spells CATTIRDGGSYNEQFF. The CDR3 nucleotides read TGTGCCACCACAATCAGGGACGGGGGCTCCTACAATGAGCAGTTCTTC.

This clonotype came up a few times. The V call is TRBV12-5, the J call TRBJ1-1; no definite D call. This CDR3 contains 14 residues. Germline V gives CDR1 LGHNT, CDR2 FRNRAP. V was clipped by 5 bases and J by 3 bases, with 13 bases between them. The CDR3 loop is CASGQYDRYTEAFF. The CDR3 coding sequence is TGTGCTAGTGGTCAATATGACCGATACACTGAAGCTTTCTTT.

This clonotype has ten or more counts. The chain recombines TRBV5-5 with TRBJ1-2; 7 positions agree with TRBD1. Germline V lookup: CDR1 SGHKS, CDR2 YYEKEE (reference sequence). This CDR3 has 12 amino acids. V was pared by 7 bases and J by 5 bases, with 5 bases of the junction left unmatched. CDR3 sequence: CASEGQWYGYTF. In DNA, the CDR3 is TGTGCCAGCGAGGGACAGTGGTATGGCTACACCTTC.

The table lists this clonotype with a few counts. The chain is built from TRBV20-1 and TRBJ1-6; 9 nucleotides line up with TRBD1. Germline lookup yields CDR1 DFQATT and CDR2 SNEGSKA (reference sequence). V trimming: 3 bases; J trimming: 7 bases; junction bases outside the gene matches: 7. This CDR3 comprises 15 residues. This CDR3 reads CSARDTGTGNSPLHF. As DNA, the CDR3 is TGCAGTGCTAGGGACACCGGGACAGGGAATTCACCCCTCCACTTT.

The chain uses TRBV7-3 and TRBJ1-2, with 10 bases lining up with TRBD1. The CDR3 has 15 residues. V was pared by 5 bases and J by 1 base, with 4 bases of the junction left unmatched. Per germline, CDR1 SGHTA and CDR2 FQGTGA. CDR3 coding DNA: TGTGCCAGCAGCCCCGGACAGGGGGGTAACTATGGCTACACCTTC. This encodes CASSPGQGGNYGYTF.

The chain links TRBV2 to TRBJ2-7; no firm D call. Germline CDR1 is SNHLY and CDR2 is FYNNEI. This CDR3 spans 14 amino acids. The V end lost 6 bases, the J end lost 0 bases, and 12 bases lay between the germline ends. The CDR3 here is CASRRNSPSYEQYF. In DNA, the CDR3 is TGTGCCAGCAGAAGGAACAGCCCCTCCTACGAGCAGTACTTC.

This clonotype was counted many times. This chain links TRBV18 with TRBJ1-1; no clear D. The CDR3 loop spans 13 amino acids. The germline CDR1 and CDR2 sequences are KGHSH and LQKENI. V was trimmed by 4 bases and J by 2 bases, leaving 8 bases between them. CDR3 protein: CASSRDHNTEAFF. The CDR3 DNA reads as TGTGCCAGCTCACGAGATCATAACACTGAAGCTTTCTTT.

This clonotype was picked up many times. The chain couples TRBV20-1 to TRBJ1-5; TRBD1 aligns across 9 bases. The CDR3 totals 15 residues. CDR1 is DFQATT and CDR2 is SNEGSKA in the germline V gene (reference sequence). The V and J ends lost 3 bases and 6 bases, in that order; junction bases with no gene match: 9. The chain's CDR3 is CSARAGTGRIQPQHF. CDR3 bases: TGCAGTGCTAGGGCCGGGACAGGGAGGATTCAGCCCCAGCATTTT.

This clonotype has only a few counts. This chain joins TRBV12-3 or TRBV12-4 and TRBJ1-1; D gene ambiguous. Trimming took 7 bases from V and 3 from J, leaving 12 bases between them. This CDR3 spans 13 amino acids. The CDR3: CASTKDGYTEAFF. Written as DNA, the CDR3 is TGTGCCAGCACTAAGGACGGCTACACTGAAGCTTTCTTT.

This chain joins TRBV11-2 and TRBJ2-7; D might be TRBD1 or TRBD2, each matching 5 bases. Germline V CDR1 and CDR2: SGHAT, FQNNGV. Between the trimmed V and J ends, which lost 5 bases and 6 bases, there was a span of 23 bases. This CDR3 region has 16 residues. CDR3 DNA sequence: TGTGCCAGCAGCCCGAAACTAGTGGAATCGAGGGGCGAGCAGTACTTC. Translation gives CASSPKLVESRGEQYF. Complete variable domain (other parts from reference TRBV11-2 and TRBJ2-7): EAGVAQSPRYKIIEKRQSVAFWCNPISGHATLYWYQQILGQGPKLLIQFQNNGVVDDSQLPKDRFSAERLKGVDSTLKIQPAKLEDSAVYLCASSPKLVESRGEQYFGPGTRLTVT.

The table lists this clonotype with a few counts. The genes are TRBV5-1 and TRBJ2-7; D remains unclear. CDR3 length: 13 residues. V was shortened by 6 bases and J by 1 base, with 11 bases between the two germline ends. Germline assignment: CDR1 SGHRS and CDR2 YFSETQ. The CDR3, as DNA: TGCGCCAGCAACCTTTCCCCGTCCTACGAGCAGTACTTC. Its translation is CASNLSPSYEQYF.

To note about this clonotype: An end of the junction differs from the germline gene, which may be a read error. The chain uses TRBV5-1 and TRBJ2-7; 8 bases match TRBD1. Germline V lookup: CDR1 SGHRS, CDR2 YFSETQ. This CDR3 has 12 amino acids. CDR3 loop: CASSWDRDRPAF. The CDR3 DNA sequence: TGCGCCAGCAGTTGGGACCGGGACAGGCCTGCCTTC.

This clonotype was picked up a small number of times. In nucleotides, the CDR3 is TGTGCCAGCAATCGCAGAACCTCCTATGGCTACACCTTC. Translated: CASNRRTSYGYTF. The gene calls are TRBV6-1 and TRBJ1-2; D remains ambiguous. The V gene lost 7 bases and the J gene lost 4 bases, with 13 bases spanning the gap. The CDR3 has 13 residues. CDR1 and CDR2 from the germline V gene are MNHNS and SASEGT.

The chain uses TRBV11-1 and TRBJ2-1; 9 nucleotides agree with TRBD2. Germline values: CDR1 SGHAT, CDR2 FQDESV (reference sequence). V lost 4 bases and J lost 2; bases outside the gene matches: 6. The CDR3 has 16 residues. The CDR3 nucleotides read TGTGCCAGCAGCTACCCGGCGGGGGGGGCCTACAATGAGCAGTTCTTC. It is translated as CASSYPAGGAYNEQFF.